The following is a TCR beta chain sequence with its context. Amplified TCR beta CDR3 regions derived from RNA transcripts. HTBI primers were employed in a first-round RT-PCR of the TCR CDR3. One entry per CDR3 protein results from TCRdb running MiXCR on the multiplex PCR reads. The profile covers over 550,000 distinct CDR3 sequences, with over 15% appearing a single time and roughly 18% taken by the ten largest. This entry belongs to a study of T cells in Graves' hyperthyroidism and ophthalmopathy. CDR1 SEHNR and CDR2 FQNEAQ come from the germline V gene (reference sequence). V lost 2 bases to trimming and J lost 9 bases; unmatched junction nucleotides: 7. The CDR3 is 14 amino acids. Recently diagnosed hyperthyroidism of less than 2 months' duration affected patients aged 18 to 65. Diagnosis relied on clinical symptoms, serum thyroxine and TRAb, thyroid ultrasound and orbital computed tomography.

The rearrangement uses TRBV7-9 and TRBJ2-1; TRBD2 aligns across 7 bases. The sample comprised blood. The source is a woman younger than 35 with Graves' hyperthyroidism. CDR3 protein: CASSLRTSDPEQFF. Written as DNA, the CDR3 is TGTGCCAGCAGCTTACGAACTAGCGACCCTGAGCAGTTCTTC.